Each of the 8 T cell receptor beta chains below was sequenced from the same sample in a study of Tregs in tolerant kidney transplant recipients. The protocol was immunoSEQ multiplex PCR, while the TCRdb copy is restricted to in-frame clones and leaves out a portion. This sample carries approximately 50,000 clones, with approximately 0.78% going to the ten biggest clones. This sample comprised CD4+ T cells from blood, obtained before the transplant. These TCRs come from a human donor who received a combined kidney and bone marrow transplant.

Of note for this clone: The CDR3 end lies 3 residues beyond the end of the read and is filled in from the germline J gene. The chain has TRBV2 and TRBJ1-1; D possibly corresponds to TRBD1 (6 bases). Germline V gene sequence: CDR1 SNHLY, CDR2 FYNNEI. The V gene lost 5 bases and the J gene lost 0 bases, with 10 bases spanning the gap. This CDR3 comprises 14 residues. CDR3 DNA, as far as it was read: TGTGCCAGCAGTCCTCGGACAGTGAACACTGAA. Its translation: CASSPRTVNTE. The entire CDR3 protein reads CASSPRTVNTEAFF.

Worth noting for this clone: The read gets to within 3 residues of the CDR3 end, and the germline J gene fills in the rest. The J gene is TRBJ1-1, the V gene TRBV29-1; possible D gene TRBD1, 5 bases. The V gene's germline CDR1 is SQVTM and CDR2 ANQGSEA. This CDR3 spans 14 amino acids. Deletions cut 3 bases from V and 0 bases from J, with 11 bases between. The covered CDR3 bases are TGCAGCGTTGAGGGGCCCAGTTTGAACACTGAA. Translated, it gives CSVEGPSLNTE. From start to end, the CDR3 is CSVEGPSLNTEAFF.

Remarks on this clone: The missing CDR3 end, 3 residues past where the read stops, is filled in from the germline J gene. The chain has TRBV30 and TRBJ1-2; tentatively, D is TRBD1 (5 bases). Per the germline V gene, CDR1 is GTSNPN and CDR2 is SVGIG (reference sequence). Trimming took 3 bases from V and 7 from J, leaving 15 bases between them. The length of the CDR3 is 13 residues. Incomplete CDR3 DNA: TGTGCCTGGAGCCCTGGGGGGGGTAGTGGC. Translated: CAWSPGGGSG. The full CDR3 reads CAWSPGGGSGYTF.

CDR3 region: CASRWAKITDTQYF. CDR3 DNA, as far as it was read: TGTGCCAGCAGATGGGCTAAAATCACAGATACG. The gene calls are TRBV2 and TRBJ2-3, with no clear D. The read finishes 3 residues shy of the CDR3 end, and the germline J gene is used to complete it. The ends were cut back, 6 bases at V and 2 bases at J, with 12 bases in the middle. Germline values: CDR1 SNHLY, CDR2 FYNNEI. CDR3 length: 14 residues.

The sequenced CDR3 bases are TGTGCCTGGAGTGTACAGCAAGGAATCGATGGC. Amino acids: CAWSVQQGIDG. The whole CDR3 protein is CAWSVQQGIDGYTF. This chain joins TRBV30 and TRBJ1-2; D is undetermined. The read terminates 3 residues ahead of where the CDR3 ends, so the germline J gene completes it. The length of the CDR3 is 14 residues. Trimming cost V 0 bases and J 6 bases, with 14 bases left between them. Germline V gene data show CDR1 as GTSNPN and CDR2 as SVGIG (reference sequence).

To note about this clone: The read is 3 residues too short to cover the CDR3 end, so that end is filled in from the germline J gene. This rearrangement joins TRBV10-3 to TRBJ2-3; 10 bases agree with TRBD2. J gave up 2 bases and V 4 bases, and 9 bases lay outside the gene matches. CDR3 length: 17 amino acids. Looked up from germline, CDR1 is ENHRY and CDR2 is SYGVKD. The CDR3 DNA, read in part, is TGTGCCATCAGTGGACCGAGGACTAGCGGCCTCACAGATACG. Translating it yields CAISGPRTSGLTDT. The complete CDR3 sequence is CAISGPRTSGLTDTQYF.

Remarks on this clone: The CDR3 is cut off 3 residues early in the read; its end comes from the germline J gene. This sequence joins TRBV6-2 or TRBV6-3 and TRBJ2-1; a weak D match, TRBD1 (6 bases). Germline values: CDR1 MNHEY, CDR2 SVGEGT. CDR3 size: 14 residues. Trimming removed 7 bases at V and 0 bases at J, with 10 bases between. Incomplete CDR3 DNA: TGTGCCAGCACCCGGACAGCCTCCTACAATGAG. Amino acid sequence: CASTRTASYNE. In full, the CDR3 is CASTRTASYNEQFF.

Notes on this clone: Read coverage stops 3 residues before the CDR3 terminus; the germline J gene supplies the remainder. The chain has TRBV18 and TRBJ2-5; tentatively, D is TRBD2 (5 bases). The germline CDR1 and CDR2 sequences are KGHSH and LQKENI. The CDR3 sequence is 15 residues long. Trimming cost V 4 bases and J 5 bases, with 17 bases left between them. The sequenced part of the CDR3 DNA is TGTGCCAGCTCACTTATGGTGGGCGAGCGGGAGACC. This translates into CASSLMVGERET. The complete CDR3 reads CASSLMVGERETQYF. The full variable domain, rest sourced from reference TRBV18 and TRBJ2-5, is NAGVMQNPRHLVRRRGQEARLRCSPMKGHSHVYWYRQLPEEGLKFMVYLQKENIIDESGMPKERFSAEFPKEGPSILRIQQVVRGDSAAYFCASSLMVGERETQYFGPGTRLLVL.